Listed below are T cell receptor beta chains from one sample, sequenced in a study of CD8 T cells in Susac syndrome. Via MiXCR, TCRdb re-called the immunoSEQ multiplex PCR reads, giving one row per CDR3 protein. The sample has fewer than 150,000 distinct CDR3 sequences, approximately 95% seen once. Sequencing input: CD8+ T cells from PBMCs. Receptors were obtained from a human donor in good health. Both conserved end residues are part of each CDR3.

v_call | cdr3_length | cdr3_aa
TRBV9 | 16 | CASSVDEGGAYNEQFF
TRBV20-1 | 12 | CSASQQGNIQYF
TRBV29-1 | 14 | CSVPHSGRSDEQYF
TRBV28 | 15 | CASSFRQGGQETQYF
TRBV4-1 | 16 | CASSRGSSANTGELFF
TRBV29-1 | 15 | CSVVDSMVWYNEQFF
TRBV7-9 | 12 | CASLGDIYGYTF
TRBV30 | 12 | CAWSVSNTEAFF
TRBV5-4 | 15 | CASSPQGLASHEQYF
TRBV12-3/TRBV12-4 | 14 | CASSFLGGADTQYF
TRBV20-1 | 16 | CSAGAKLAGYTGELFF
TRBV13 | 15 | CASSLGARLNTEAFF
TRBV20-1 | 13 | CSARPGVNTEAFF
TRBV9 | 13 | CASSHLGTDTQYF
TRBV7-3 | 12 | CASSRDNTEAFF
TRBV5-1 | 12 | CASSWVGYEQYF
TRBV27 | 14 | CASNPGTSSYEQYF